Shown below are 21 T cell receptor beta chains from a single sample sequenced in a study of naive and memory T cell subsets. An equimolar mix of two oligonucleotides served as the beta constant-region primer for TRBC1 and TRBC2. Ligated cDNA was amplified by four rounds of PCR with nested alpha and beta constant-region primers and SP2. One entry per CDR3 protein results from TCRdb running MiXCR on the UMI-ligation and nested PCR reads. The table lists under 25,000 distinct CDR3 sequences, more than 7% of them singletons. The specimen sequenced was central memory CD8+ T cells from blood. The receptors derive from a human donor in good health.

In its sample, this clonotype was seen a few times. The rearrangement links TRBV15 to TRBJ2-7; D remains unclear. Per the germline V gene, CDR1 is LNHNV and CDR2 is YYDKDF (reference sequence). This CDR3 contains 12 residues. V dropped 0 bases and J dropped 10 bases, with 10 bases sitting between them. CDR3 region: CATSRDLVDQYF. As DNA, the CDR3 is TGTGCCACCAGCAGAGATTTGGTGGACCAGTACTTC.

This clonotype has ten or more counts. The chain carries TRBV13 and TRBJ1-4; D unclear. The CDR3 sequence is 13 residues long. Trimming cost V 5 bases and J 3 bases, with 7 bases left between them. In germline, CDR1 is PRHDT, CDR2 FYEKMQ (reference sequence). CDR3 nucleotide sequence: TGTGCCAGCAGCATGGGTTCTAATGAAAAACTGTTTTTT. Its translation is CASSMGSNEKLFF.

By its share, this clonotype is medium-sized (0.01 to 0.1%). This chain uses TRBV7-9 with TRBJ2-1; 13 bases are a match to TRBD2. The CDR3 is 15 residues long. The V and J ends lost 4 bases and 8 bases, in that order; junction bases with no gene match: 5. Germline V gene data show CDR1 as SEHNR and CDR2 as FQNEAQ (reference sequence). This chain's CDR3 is CASSSRTSGRHEQFF. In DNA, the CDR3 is TGTGCCAGCAGCTCCAGGACTAGCGGGAGACATGAGCAGTTCTTC.

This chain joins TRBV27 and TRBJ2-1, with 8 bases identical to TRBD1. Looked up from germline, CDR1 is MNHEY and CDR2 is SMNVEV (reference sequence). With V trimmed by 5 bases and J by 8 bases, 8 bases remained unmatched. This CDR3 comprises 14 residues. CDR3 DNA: TGTGCCAGCAGTGCGACAGGGGATGTCCATGAGCAGTTCTTC. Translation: CASSATGDVHEQFF.

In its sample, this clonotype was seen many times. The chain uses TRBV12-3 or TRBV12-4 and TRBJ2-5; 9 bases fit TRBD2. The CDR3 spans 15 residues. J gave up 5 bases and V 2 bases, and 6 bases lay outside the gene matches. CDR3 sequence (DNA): TGTGCCAGCAGTTTACGGCGGGAGGGCCTGGAGACCCAGTACTTC. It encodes CASSLRREGLETQYF.

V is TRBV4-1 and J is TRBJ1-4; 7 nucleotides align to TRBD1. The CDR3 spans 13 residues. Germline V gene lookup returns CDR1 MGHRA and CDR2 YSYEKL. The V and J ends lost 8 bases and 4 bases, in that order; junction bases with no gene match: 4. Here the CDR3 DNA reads TGCGCCAGCGGCACAGGGGTTAATGAAAAACTGTTTTTT. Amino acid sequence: CASGTGVNEKLFF.

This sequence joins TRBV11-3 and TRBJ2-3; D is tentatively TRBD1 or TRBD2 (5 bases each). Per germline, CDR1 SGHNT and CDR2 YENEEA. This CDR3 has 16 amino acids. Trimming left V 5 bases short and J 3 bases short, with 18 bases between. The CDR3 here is CASSTGRDGITDTQYF. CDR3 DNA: TGTGCCAGCAGCACGGGTAGGGACGGGATAACAGATACGCAGTATTTT.

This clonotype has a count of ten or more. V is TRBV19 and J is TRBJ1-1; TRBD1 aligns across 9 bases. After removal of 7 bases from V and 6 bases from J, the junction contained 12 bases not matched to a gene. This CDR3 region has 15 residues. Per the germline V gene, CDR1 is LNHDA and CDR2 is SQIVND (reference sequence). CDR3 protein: CASTRWDRERSEAFF. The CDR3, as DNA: TGTGCCAGTACAAGGTGGGACAGGGAAAGATCTGAAGCTTTCTTT.

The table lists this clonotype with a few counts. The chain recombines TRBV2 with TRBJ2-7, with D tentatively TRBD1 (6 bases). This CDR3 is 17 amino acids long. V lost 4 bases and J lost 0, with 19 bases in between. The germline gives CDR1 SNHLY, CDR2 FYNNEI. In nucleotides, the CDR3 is TGTGCCAGCAGTGTTTCGAGAAAGGGGGACATCTCCTACGAGCAGTACTTC. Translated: CASSVSRKGDISYEQYF.

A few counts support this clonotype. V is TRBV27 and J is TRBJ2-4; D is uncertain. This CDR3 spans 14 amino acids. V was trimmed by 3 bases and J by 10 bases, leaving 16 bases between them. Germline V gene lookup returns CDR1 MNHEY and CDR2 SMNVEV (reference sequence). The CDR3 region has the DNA TGTGCCAGCAGTTTGGCCCCCCCCTCTGGGATTCAGTACTTC. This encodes CASSLAPPSGIQYF.

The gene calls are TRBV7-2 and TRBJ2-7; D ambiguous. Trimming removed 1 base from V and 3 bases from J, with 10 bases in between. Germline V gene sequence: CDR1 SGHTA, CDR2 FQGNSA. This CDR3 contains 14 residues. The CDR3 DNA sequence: TGTGCCAGCAGCTTAGGGGTCGGAAGCTACGAGCAGTACTTC. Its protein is CASSLGVGSYEQYF. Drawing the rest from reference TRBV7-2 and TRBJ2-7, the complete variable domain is GAGVSQSPSNKVTEKGKDVELRCDPISGHTALYWYRQSLGQGLEFLIYFQGNSAPDKSGLPSDRFSAERTGGSVSTLTIQRTQQEDSAVYLCASSLGVGSYEQYFGPGTRLTVT.

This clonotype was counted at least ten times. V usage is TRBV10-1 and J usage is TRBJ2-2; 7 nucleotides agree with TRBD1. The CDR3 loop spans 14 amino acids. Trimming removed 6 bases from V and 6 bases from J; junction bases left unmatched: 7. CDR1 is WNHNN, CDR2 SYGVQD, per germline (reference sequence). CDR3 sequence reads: CASSRTGTAGELFF. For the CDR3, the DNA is TGCGCCAGCAGCCGGACAGGTACAGCCGGGGAGCTGTTTTTT.

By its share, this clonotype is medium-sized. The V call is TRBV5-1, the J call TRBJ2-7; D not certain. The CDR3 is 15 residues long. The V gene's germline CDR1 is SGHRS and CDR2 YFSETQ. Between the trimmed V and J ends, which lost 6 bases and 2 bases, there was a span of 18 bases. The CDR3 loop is CASKHLPSKTYEQYF. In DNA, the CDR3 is TGCGCCAGCAAACACTTACCATCAAAGACCTACGAGCAGTACTTC.

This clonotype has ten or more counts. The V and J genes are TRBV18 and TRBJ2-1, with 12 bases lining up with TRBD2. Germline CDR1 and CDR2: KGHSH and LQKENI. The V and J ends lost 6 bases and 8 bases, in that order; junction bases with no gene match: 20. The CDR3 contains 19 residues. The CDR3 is CASSPEIRLAGASFHEQFF. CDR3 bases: TGTGCCAGCTCGCCCGAAATCCGACTAGCGGGAGCCTCTTTCCATGAGCAGTTCTTC.

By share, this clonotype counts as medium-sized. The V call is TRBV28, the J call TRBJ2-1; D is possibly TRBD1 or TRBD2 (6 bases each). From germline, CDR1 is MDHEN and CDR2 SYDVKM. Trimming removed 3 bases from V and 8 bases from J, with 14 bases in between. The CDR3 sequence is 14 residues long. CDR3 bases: TGTGCCAGCAGTTTGGGAGGACAGATCGATGAGCAGTTCTTC. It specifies CASSLGGQIDEQFF.

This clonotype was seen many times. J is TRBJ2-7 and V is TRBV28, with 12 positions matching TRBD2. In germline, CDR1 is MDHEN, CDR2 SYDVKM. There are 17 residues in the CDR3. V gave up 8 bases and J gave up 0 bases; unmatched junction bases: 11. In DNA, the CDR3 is TGTGCCAGCGCTGCCCTAGCGGGAGGGCCCATCTCCTACGAGCAGTACTTC. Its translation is CASAALAGGPISYEQYF.

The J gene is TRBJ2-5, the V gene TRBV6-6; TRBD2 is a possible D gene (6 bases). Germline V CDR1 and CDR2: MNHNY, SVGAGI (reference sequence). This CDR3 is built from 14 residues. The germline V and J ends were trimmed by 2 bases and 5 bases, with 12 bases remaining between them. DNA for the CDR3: TGTGCCAGCAGTTACACAGGCGGGACTGAGACCCAGTACTTC. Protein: CASSYTGGTETQYF.

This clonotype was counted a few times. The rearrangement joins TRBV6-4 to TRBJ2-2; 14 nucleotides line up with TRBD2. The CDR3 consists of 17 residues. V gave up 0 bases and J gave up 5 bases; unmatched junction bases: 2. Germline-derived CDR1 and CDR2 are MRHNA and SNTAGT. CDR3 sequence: CASSDSTSGRETGELFF. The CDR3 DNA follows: TGTGCCAGCAGTGACTCGACTAGCGGGAGGGAAACCGGGGAGCTGTTTTTT.

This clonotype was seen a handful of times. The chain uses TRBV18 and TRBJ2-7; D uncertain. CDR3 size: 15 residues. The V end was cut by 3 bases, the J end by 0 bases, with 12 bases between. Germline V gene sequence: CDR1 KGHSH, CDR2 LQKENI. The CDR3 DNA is TGTGCCAGCTCACCGATGGCTGGAGACTCCTACGAGCAGTACTTC. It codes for CASSPMAGDSYEQYF.

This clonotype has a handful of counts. CDR3 in amino acids: CASSLEPTYEQYF. The CDR3 DNA sequence: TGCGCCAGCAGCTTGGAGCCAACCTACGAGCAGTACTTC. The chain is built from TRBV5-1 and TRBJ2-7; D is ambiguous. The V end lost 0 bases, the J end lost 2 bases, and 6 bases lay between the germline ends. The germline CDR1 and CDR2 sequences are SGHRS and YFSETQ. This CDR3 has 13 amino acids.

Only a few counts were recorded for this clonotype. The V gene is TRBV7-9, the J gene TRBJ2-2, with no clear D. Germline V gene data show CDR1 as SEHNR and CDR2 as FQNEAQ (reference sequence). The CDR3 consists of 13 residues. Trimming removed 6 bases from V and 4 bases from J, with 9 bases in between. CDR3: CASRRVFTGELFF. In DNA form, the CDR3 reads TGTGCCAGCAGAAGGGTCTTCACCGGGGAGCTGTTTTTT.